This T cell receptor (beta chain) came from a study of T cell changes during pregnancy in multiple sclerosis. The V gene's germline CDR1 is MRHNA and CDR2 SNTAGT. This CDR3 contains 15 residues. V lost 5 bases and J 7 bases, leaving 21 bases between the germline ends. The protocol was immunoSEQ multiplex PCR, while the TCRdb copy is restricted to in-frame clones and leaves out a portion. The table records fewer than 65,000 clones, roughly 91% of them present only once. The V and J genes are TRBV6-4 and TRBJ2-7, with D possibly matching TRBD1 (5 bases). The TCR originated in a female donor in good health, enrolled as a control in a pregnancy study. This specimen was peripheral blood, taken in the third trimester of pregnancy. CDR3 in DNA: TGTGCCAGCAGTCCTGGGGCTAGTGGAACCGAAGAGCAGTACTTC. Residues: CASSPGASGTEEQYF.